This paragraph reports one T cell receptor (beta chain). Its cognate antigen is unknown. TCRdb recomputed calls from the reads with MiXCR, one row per CDR3 protein. The sample lists a few hundred thousand distinct CDR3 sequences, around two fifths occurring once. This entry belongs to a study of T cell repertoires in cytomegalovirus infection. The study, taken as a whole, reports: Clonotype analysis showed dominance of the ex vivo response by HLA-C-restricted CMV-specific TCR beta clonotypes.

The CDR3 totals 15 residues. V was trimmed by 1 base and J by 7 bases, leaving 13 bases between them. Germline V gene data show CDR1 as SGHTA and CDR2 as FQGNSA. The chain combines TRBV7-2 with TRBJ2-2, with D perhaps matching TRBD1 or TRBD2 (5 bases each). The receptor's source is a human donor in good health (CMV status not recorded). Some clones in this sample may be carry-over from other donors' samples. The material was cultured PBMCs, obtained from culture after CMV antigen stimulation. CDR3 region: CASSLVLGVGGELFF. For the CDR3, the DNA is TGTGCCAGCAGCTTAGTGCTGGGGGTCGGCGGGGAGCTGTTTTTT.